Listed here is a single T cell receptor beta chain. The antigen is not known. The sample belongs to a study of T-cell memory formation after mild COVID-19. TCRdb ran MiXCR on the 5' RACE reads and lists one entry per CDR3 protein. Among 400,000 to 500,000 distinct CDR3 sequences listed, over 15% were seen once. From germline, CDR1 is SGDLS and CDR2 YYNGEE. The CDR3 is 16 amino acids. Trimming took 0 bases from V and 6 from J, leaving 15 bases between them. Regarding the study as a whole: The appearance of some responding clones in pre-infection memory suggested that cross-reactive memory joined.

Material: PBMCs or a T cell subset sorted from them (not recorded which). This TCR derives from a man aged 18 to 30 who had mild COVID-19 (a few samples of this study predate the infection). Cell type and time point are not known. V usage is TRBV9 and J usage is TRBJ2-2, with D unclear. This chain's CDR3 is CASSVAPGFQSGELFF. The CDR3, as DNA: TGTGCCAGCAGCGTAGCCCCGGGTTTTCAGTCCGGGGAGCTGTTTTTT.